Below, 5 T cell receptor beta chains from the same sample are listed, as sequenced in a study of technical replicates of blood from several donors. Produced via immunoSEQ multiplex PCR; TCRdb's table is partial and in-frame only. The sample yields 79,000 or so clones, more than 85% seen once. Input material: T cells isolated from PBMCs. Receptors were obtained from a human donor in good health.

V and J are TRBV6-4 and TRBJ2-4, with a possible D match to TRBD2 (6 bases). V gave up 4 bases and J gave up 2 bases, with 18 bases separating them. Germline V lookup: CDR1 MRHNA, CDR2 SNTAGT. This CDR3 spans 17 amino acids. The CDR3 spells CASSGMEGSSSKNIQYF. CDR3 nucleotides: TGTGCCAGCAGTGGAATGGAGGGCTCGTCCTCCAAAAACATTCAGTACTTC.

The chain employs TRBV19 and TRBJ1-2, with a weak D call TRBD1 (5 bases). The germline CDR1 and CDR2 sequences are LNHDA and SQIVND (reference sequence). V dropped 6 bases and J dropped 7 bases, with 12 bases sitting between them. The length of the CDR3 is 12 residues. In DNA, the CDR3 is TGTGCCAGTAGAGAATACGGGGGTGGCTACACCTTC. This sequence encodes CASREYGGGYTF. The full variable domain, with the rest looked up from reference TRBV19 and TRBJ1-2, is DGGITQSPKYLFRKEGQNVTLSCEQNLNHDAMYWYRQDPGQGLRLIYYSQIVNDFQKGDIAEGYSVSREKKESFPLTVTSAQKNPTAFYLCASREYGGGYTFGSGTRLTVV.

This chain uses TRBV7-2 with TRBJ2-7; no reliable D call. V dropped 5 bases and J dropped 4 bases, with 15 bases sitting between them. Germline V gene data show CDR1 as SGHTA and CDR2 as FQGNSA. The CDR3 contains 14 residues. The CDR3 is CASSLYLNLYEQYF. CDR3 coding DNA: TGTGCCAGCAGCCTTTATTTAAATCTGTACGAGCAGTACTTC. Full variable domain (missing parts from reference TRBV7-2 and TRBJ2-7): GAGVSQSPSNKVTEKGKDVELRCDPISGHTALYWYRQSLGQGLEFLIYFQGNSAPDKSGLPSDRFSAERTGGSVSTLTIQRTQQEDSAVYLCASSLYLNLYEQYFGPGTRLTVT.

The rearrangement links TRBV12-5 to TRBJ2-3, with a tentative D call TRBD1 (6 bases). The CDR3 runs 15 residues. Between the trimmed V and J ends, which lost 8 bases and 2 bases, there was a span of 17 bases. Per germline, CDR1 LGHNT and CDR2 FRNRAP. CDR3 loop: CASLRQGQSTDTQYF. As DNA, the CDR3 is TGTGCTAGTCTGAGGCAAGGACAGTCCACAGATACGCAGTATTTT.

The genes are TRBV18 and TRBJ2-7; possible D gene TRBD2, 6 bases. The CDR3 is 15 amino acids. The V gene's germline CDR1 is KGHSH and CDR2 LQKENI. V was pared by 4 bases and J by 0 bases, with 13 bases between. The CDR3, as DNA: TGTGCCAGCTCACTTAGCGGAAGTAGCTCCTACGAGCAGTACTTC. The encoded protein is CASSLSGSSSYEQYF. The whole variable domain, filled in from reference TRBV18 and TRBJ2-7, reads NAGVMQNPRHLVRRRGQEARLRCSPMKGHSHVYWYRQLPEEGLKFMVYLQKENIIDESGMPKERFSAEFPKEGPSILRIQQVVRGDSAAYFCASSLSGSSSYEQYFGPGTRLTVT.